These T cell receptor beta chains were read from a single sample in a study of blood T cell repertoires in COVID-19. TCRdb's copy holds only in-frame clones and misses some; the assay was immunoSEQ multiplex PCR. The sample contains 55,000 to 85,000 clones, around 87% of which appear only once. Sequenced material: peripheral blood. Receptors originate from a woman aged 18 to 35 with acute or convalescent COVID-19. Both conserved end residues are part of each CDR3. The D gene is left open where the match is weak. Only part of the rows carry a size: once, few, many, or a class if the clone is expanded.

J gene	V gene	D gene	clone size	CDR3 protein	CDR3 DNA
TRBJ1-1	TRBV19	-	-	CASSSPGHKNTEAFF	TGTGCCAGTAGTTCCCCGGGACACAAGAACACTGAAGCTTTCTTT
TRBJ1-5	TRBV21-1	-	-	CASSKAYRRGDQPQHF	TGTGCCAGCAGCAAAGCGTATCGCAGGGGAGACCAGCCCCAGCATTTT
TRBJ1-3	TRBV4-3	-	few	CASSHATGEPGNTIYF	TGCGCCAGCAGCCATGCGACGGGAGAGCCTGGAAACACCATATATTTT
TRBJ1-5	TRBV27	-	-	CASSRQDNQPQHF	TGTGCCAGCAGTCGACAGGACAATCAGCCCCAGCATTTT
TRBJ1-1	TRBV7-2	TRBD1	-	CASSDPGQGANTEAFF	TGTGCCAGCAGCGACCCAGGACAGGGGGCGAACACTGAAGCTTTCTTT
TRBJ2-1	TRBV2	-	-	CASSEGLVASSYNEQFF	TGTGCCAGCAGTGAAGGACTGGTAGCGAGCTCCTACAATGAGCAGTTCTTC
TRBJ1-2	TRBV6-5	-	-	CASSETPQGPGYTF	TGTGCCAGCAGCGAGACGCCCCAGGGGCCTGGCTACACCTTC
TRBJ1-5	TRBV28	-	-	CASSLVEWRQPQHF	TGTGCCAGCAGTTTAGTGGAATGGAGGCAGCCCCAGCATTTT
TRBJ1-5	TRBV19	TRBD1	once	CASSWTGRGNQPQHF	TGTGCCAGTAGCTGGACAGGGAGAGGCAATCAGCCCCAGCATTTT
TRBJ1-5	TRBV10-3	-	few	CAISESLQYNQPQHF	TGTGCCATCAGTGAGTCTCTGCAGTATAATCAGCCCCAGCATTTT
TRBJ1-5	TRBV2	-	-	CASSKTGINNQPQHF	TGTGCCAGCAGCAAGACAGGAATTAACAATCAGCCCCAGCATTTT
TRBJ1-6	TRBV6-1	TRBD1	-	CASSEETGGGNSPLHF	TGTGCCAGCAGTGAAGAAACAGGGGGCGGCAATTCACCCCTCCACTTT
TRBJ2-5	TRBV7-6	-	-	CASSLAAGNTAGGGLKETQYF	TGTGCCAGCAGCTTAGCGGCAGGGAACACAGCGGGTGGCGGGTTAAAAGAGACCCAGTACTTC
TRBJ1-6	TRBV6-5	TRBD1	-	CASSLGTGPLLALHF	TGTGCCAGCAGTTTGGGGACAGGGCCCCTTCTAGCCCTCCACTTT
TRBJ2-7	TRBV2	TRBD1	-	CASSTGQGVFSYEQYF	TGTGCCAGCAGTACTGGACAGGGCGTTTTCTCCTACGAGCAGTACTTC
TRBJ1-2	TRBV7-2	TRBD1	-	CASSLGTGGWSYGYTF	TGTGCCAGCAGCTTAGGAACAGGGGGCTGGAGCTATGGCTACACCTTC